Listed below are T cell receptor beta chains from one sample, sequenced in a study of OX40 agonist ivuxolimab in advanced cancers. TCRdb keeps only in-frame clones here, not all; method: immunoSEQ multiplex PCR. The profile shows around 80,000 clones, about 88% of them singletons. The specimen comprised CD4+ or CD8+ T cells sorted from blood, sampled in a trial of the OX40 agonist ivuxolimab. The receptors derive from an adult with an advanced solid tumor such as melanoma, head and neck, liver or kidney cancer. Each CDR3 is given without its conserved first and last residue. Each record gives: V gene, J gene, CDR3 protein.

v_gene: TRBV28
j_gene: TRBJ2-7
CDR3aa: ASSLSLYEQY

v_gene: TRBV5-4
j_gene: TRBJ2-5
CDR3aa: ASSGYSGDQETQY

v_gene: TRBV9
j_gene: TRBJ2-3
CDR3aa: ASSVSPSGGAVDTQY

v_gene: TRBV4-3
j_gene: TRBJ1-3
CDR3aa: ASSQDITDSGNTIY

v_gene: TRBV7-2
j_gene: TRBJ2-7
CDR3aa: ASSQSGTGTYEQY

v_gene: TRBV10-3
j_gene: TRBJ2-5
CDR3aa: AARDGWEMETQY

v_gene: TRBV19
j_gene: TRBJ1-3
CDR3aa: ASSVRTTGRGNTIY

v_gene: TRBV27
j_gene: TRBJ2-2
CDR3aa: ASSLSLAGTVTGELF

v_gene: TRBV5-8
j_gene: TRBJ1-4
CDR3aa: ASSRLGGRNEKLF

v_gene: TRBV28
j_gene: TRBJ1-5
CDR3aa: ASSNQGADIYSNQPQH

v_gene: TRBV7-2
j_gene: TRBJ1-5
CDR3aa: ASSPRRDGRGGQPQH

v_gene: TRBV11-2
j_gene: TRBJ2-1
CDR3aa: ASSLGTSGVNEQF

v_gene: TRBV7-9
j_gene: TRBJ2-5
CDR3aa: ASSVRGETQY

v_gene: TRBV5-1
j_gene: TRBJ2-3
CDR3aa: ASSRGLAGTDTQY

v_gene: TRBV28
j_gene: TRBJ1-1
CDR3aa: ASSSRGRGNTEAF

v_gene: TRBV7-3
j_gene: TRBJ2-2
CDR3aa: ASSLLAGPNTGELF

v_gene: TRBV7-2
j_gene: TRBJ2-1
CDR3aa: ASSSKGAMSSYNEQF

v_gene: TRBV19
j_gene: TRBJ1-3
CDR3aa: ASRDRGSGNTIY

v_gene: TRBV20-1
j_gene: TRBJ1-1
CDR3aa: SGKVNTEAF

v_gene: TRBV6-1
j_gene: TRBJ2-3
CDR3aa: ASSGNRGQRDTQY

v_gene: TRBV7-2
j_gene: TRBJ1-2
CDR3aa: ASSATGFTYGYT

v_gene: TRBV7-2
j_gene: TRBJ1-1
CDR3aa: ASSLDLGREAF

v_gene: TRBV28
j_gene: TRBJ1-5
CDR3aa: ASSSRTGGGQPQH